A single sample gave rise to the 30 T cell receptor beta chains below, sequenced in a study of beta chain features in type 1 diabetes. cDNA synthesis used the whole RNA isolate, giving expressed TCRB sequences. Profiled with immunoSEQ multiplex PCR; TCRdb holds only in-frame clones, not every one. This table holds under 500,000 clones, approximately 31% found once. Sample: naive CD4+ T cells from blood. These receptors were taken from a man aged 18 to 29 in good health.

The rearrangement links TRBV30 to TRBJ1-2; 9 bases agree with TRBD1. J lost 5 bases, V lost 3 bases, and 7 bases had no gene match. This CDR3 has 14 residues. Looked up from germline, CDR1 is GTSNPN and CDR2 is SVGIG (reference sequence). CDR3 in amino acids: CAWSPGQGRYGYTF. In nucleotides, the CDR3 is TGTGCCTGGAGCCCGGGACAGGGAAGGTATGGCTACACCTTC.

The V call is TRBV29-1, the J call TRBJ2-5, with D unresolved. Germline V gene lookup returns CDR1 SQVTM and CDR2 ANQGSEA. Trimming stripped 6 bases from V and 2 bases from J, with 13 bases between. The CDR3 runs 13 residues. CDR3 coding DNA: TGCAGCGTGGGTGGGCGATCTCAAGAGACCCAGTACTTC. This codes for CSVGGRSQETQYF.

This chain joins TRBV13 and TRBJ2-3, with 10 bases identical to TRBD2. CDR3 size: 17 residues. Trimming cost V 1 base and J 4 bases; bases outside gene matches: 8. The germline V gene has CDR1 PRHDT and CDR2 FYEKMQ (reference sequence). CDR3 protein: CASSLELAGSASDTQYF. In DNA, the CDR3 is TGTGCCAGCAGCTTAGAACTAGCGGGAAGCGCTTCAGATACGCAGTATTTT.

J is TRBJ2-1 and V is TRBV30, with no clear D. Trimming pared 4 bases from V and 0 bases from J, leaving 10 bases between. CDR1 GTSNPN and CDR2 SVGIG come from the germline V gene (reference sequence). The CDR3 is 14 residues long. CDR3 bases: TGTGCCTGGACGCCCGGCAGCTCCTACAATGAGCAGTTCTTC. Translation gives CAWTPGSSYNEQFF.

V is TRBV11-2 and J is TRBJ1-2, with 7 bases lining up with TRBD1. The ends lost 5 bases at V and 8 bases at J; junction bases unmatched: 11. This CDR3 comprises 14 residues. Germline CDR1 SGHAT, CDR2 FQNNGV. CDR3 protein: CASSTLRGQNGYTF. DNA for the CDR3: TGTGCCAGCAGCACTCTCCGGGGACAGAACGGCTACACCTTC.

The chain recombines TRBV7-2 with TRBJ2-7, with TRBD2 as a possible D gene (5 bases). Between the trimmed V and J ends, which lost 3 bases and 3 bases, there was a span of 9 bases. The CDR3 is made up of 13 amino acids. Per germline, CDR1 SGHTA and CDR2 FQGNSA. CDR3 nucleotide sequence: TGTGCCAGCAGCTTGGGGAGAAACTACGAGCAGTACTTC. Residues: CASSLGRNYEQYF.

This clone was counted only a few times. J is TRBJ2-7 and V is TRBV21-1; the DNA was not compared with TRBD1, the D call given in the table. TRBV21-1 corresponds to a pseudogene. The CDR3 is 14 amino acids. CDR3 bases: TGTGCCAGCAGGGGGACAGGGGTTGCCTACGAGCAGTACTTC. Its translation is CASRGTGVAYEQYF.

The V call is TRBV5-6, the J call TRBJ2-2, with D possibly being TRBD1 (6 bases). Trimming removed 4 bases at V and 9 bases at J, with 10 bases between. CDR1 SGHDT and CDR2 YYEEEE come from the germline V gene. The CDR3 consists of 12 residues. This chain's CDR3 is CASSTQGWELFF. Here the CDR3 DNA reads TGTGCCAGCAGCACACAGGGTTGGGAGCTGTTTTTT.

The V call is TRBV30, the J call TRBJ2-1, with 10 bases that match TRBD2. The germline V gene has CDR1 GTSNPN and CDR2 SVGIG (reference sequence). The junction had 8 bases not matched to a gene; V was cut back by 0 bases and J by 15 bases. This CDR3 contains 13 residues. The CDR3 protein is CAWSVLAGPNPFF. DNA of the CDR3: TGTGCCTGGAGTGTACTAGCGGGACCCAACCCGTTCTTC.

This clone was detected a few times. The chain combines TRBV7-9 with TRBJ1-2; D is possibly TRBD1 (6 bases). Germline assignment: CDR1 SEHNR and CDR2 FQNEAQ (reference sequence). V lost 5 bases and J lost 4, with 14 bases in between. CDR3 length equals 14 residues. CDR3 in amino acids: CASSPLDRTYGYTF. The CDR3 bases are TGTGCCAGCAGCCCCCTCGACAGGACCTATGGCTACACCTTC.

The chain uses TRBV9 and TRBJ2-1; weak D call: TRBD2 (6 bases). The germline V gene encodes CDR1 SGDLS and CDR2 YYNGEE. The length of the CDR3 is 15 residues. Trimming removed 3 bases from V and 0 bases from J, with 10 bases in between. The CDR3 bases are TGTGCCAGCAGCGGTAGCGGAAGCTCCTACAATGAGCAGTTCTTC. Its translation: CASSGSGSSYNEQFF.

This clone was seen only a few times. The chain uses TRBV29-1 and TRBJ2-7; 10 bases match TRBD1. The V gene end was trimmed by 6 bases and the J gene end by 1 base; junction bases not matched to a gene: 15. CDR3 size: 17 residues. Germline V CDR1 and CDR2: SQVTM, ANQGSEA. CDR3 residues: CSVQRGQGTKYSYEQYF. The CDR3 DNA reads TGCAGCGTCCAAAGGGGACAGGGGACCAAGTATTCCTACGAGCAGTACTTC.

The chain links TRBV30 to TRBJ1-2; 8 bases match TRBD1. The CDR3 is 14 amino acids. After removal of 3 bases from V and 6 bases from J, the junction contained 9 bases not matched to a gene. Germline V lookup: CDR1 GTSNPN, CDR2 SVGIG (reference sequence). CDR3 sequence: CAWRFGQGLHGYTF. The CDR3, as DNA: TGTGCCTGGAGATTCGGACAGGGCCTGCATGGCTACACCTTC. The full variable domain, with the rest looked up from reference TRBV30 and TRBJ1-2, is SQTIHQWPATLVQPVGSPLSLECTVEGTSNPNLYWYRQAAGRGLQLLFYSVGIGQISSEVPQNLSASRPQDRQFILSSKKLLLSDSGFYLCAWRFGQGLHGYTFGSGTRLTVV.

The rearrangement joins TRBV9 to TRBJ2-3; 9 nucleotides align to TRBD2. V lost 1 base to trimming and J lost 2 bases; unmatched junction nucleotides: 5. Germline loops: CDR1 SGDLS, CDR2 YYNGEE. The CDR3 loop spans 16 amino acids. CDR3 region: CASSVKAGGFTDTQYF. The CDR3 DNA follows: TGTGCCAGCAGCGTAAAAGCGGGAGGATTCACAGATACGCAGTATTTT. Drawing the rest from reference TRBV9 and TRBJ2-3, the complete variable domain is DSGVTQTPKHLITATGQRVTLRCSPRSGDLSVYWYQQSLDQGLQFLIQYYNGEERAKGNILERFSAQQFPDLHSELNLSSLELGDSALYFCASSVKAGGFTDTQYFGPGTRLTVL.

The genes are TRBV5-6 and TRBJ2-1; D possibly uses TRBD1 or TRBD2 (5 bases each). The CDR3 extends over 18 amino acids. Germline V lookup: CDR1 SGHDT, CDR2 YYEEEE. The V end lost 1 base, the J end lost 0 bases, and 17 bases lay between the germline ends. The CDR3 is CASSLIAPGRSSYNEQFF. The CDR3 bases are TGTGCCAGCAGCTTGATCGCCCCGGGGCGTAGCTCCTACAATGAGCAGTTCTTC.

This clone was counted a few times. The CDR3 spells CASSLTGYGYTF. CDR3 sequence (DNA): TGTGCCAGCAGCTTAACAGGCTATGGCTACACCTTC. The rearrangement links TRBV7-2 to TRBJ1-2, with D perhaps TRBD1 (5 bases). The CDR3 runs to 12 residues. Germline V gene data show CDR1 as SGHTA and CDR2 as FQGNSA. V lost 2 bases to trimming and J lost 4 bases, with 5 bases between them. The full variable domain, its missing parts supplied by reference TRBV7-2 and TRBJ1-2, is GAGVSQSPSNKVTEKGKDVELRCDPISGHTALYWYRQSLGQGLEFLIYFQGNSAPDKSGLPSDRFSAERTGGSVSTLTIQRTQQEDSAVYLCASSLTGYGYTFGSGTRLTVV.

This clone was detected only a few times. The rearrangement links TRBV7-2 to TRBJ2-1, with 12 bases matching TRBD2. The CDR3 has 17 residues. Trimming took 8 bases from V and 1 from J; bases not matched to a gene: 9. Germline V lookup: CDR1 SGHTA, CDR2 FQGNSA. The CDR3 nucleotides are TGTGCCAGCGGACCTACTAGCGGGAGGTCTTCCTACAATGAGCAGTTCTTC. It codes for CASGPTSGRSSYNEQFF. The entire variable domain, with the rest obtained from reference TRBV7-2 and TRBJ2-1, is as follows: GAGVSQSPSNKVTEKGKDVELRCDPISGHTALYWYRQSLGQGLEFLIYFQGNSAPDKSGLPSDRFSAERTGGSVSTLTIQRTQQEDSAVYLCASGPTSGRSSYNEQFFGPGTRLTVL.

The chain has TRBV9 and TRBJ2-1, with TRBD1 as a possible D gene (5 bases). In germline, CDR1 is SGDLS, CDR2 YYNGEE. The ends were cut back, 4 bases at V and 2 bases at J, with 13 bases in the middle. The CDR3 totals 15 residues. The CDR3 loop is CASSTLGVPYNEQFF. CDR3 bases: TGTGCCAGCAGCACCCTAGGGGTACCCTACAATGAGCAGTTCTTC.

This clone has a handful of counts. The chain carries TRBV4-3 and TRBJ1-2; TRBD1 agrees at 8 bases. The CDR3 has 16 amino acids. V gave up 3 bases and J gave up 4 bases; unmatched junction bases: 10. Per the germline V gene, CDR1 is LGHNA and CDR2 is YSLEER. CDR3 sequence reads: CASSHPGQGRSYGYTF. The CDR3 nucleotides are TGCGCCAGCAGCCACCCAGGACAGGGAAGGTCCTATGGCTACACCTTC.

V usage is TRBV5-1 and J usage is TRBJ2-3; 9 nucleotides agree with TRBD1. CDR1 SGHRS and CDR2 YFSETQ come from the germline V gene. The V gene end was trimmed by 4 bases and the J gene end by 4 bases; junction bases not matched to a gene: 4. The CDR3 contains 14 residues. The CDR3 region is CASSTDRGADTQYF. DNA of the CDR3: TGCGCCAGCAGCACCGACAGGGGGGCAGATACGCAGTATTTT.

The V call is TRBV25-1, the J call TRBJ1-5; 10 bases agree with TRBD1. The V gene's germline CDR1 is MGHDK and CDR2 SYGVNS. The CDR3 consists of 15 residues. V was pared by 2 bases and J by 10 bases, with 8 bases of the junction left unmatched. The CDR3 nucleotides read TGTGCCAGCAGTGAAGCCGGGACAGGGGTGCAACCCCAGCATTTT. Protein product: CASSEAGTGVQPQHF.

As concerns this clone: Other nucleotide sequences from this sample produce the same CDR3. This sequence joins TRBV29-1 and TRBJ2-1, with 13 positions matching TRBD2. Trimming took 6 bases from V and 4 from J; bases not matched to a gene: 3. The CDR3 sequence is 14 residues long. Germline V gene data show CDR1 as SQVTM and CDR2 as ANQGSEA. DNA of the CDR3: TGCAGCGTGCGGACTAGCGGGAGTTACAATGAGCAGTTCTTC. It is translated as CSVRTSGSYNEQFF.

This rearrangement joins TRBV10-3 to TRBJ2-2; a weak D match, TRBD2 (5 bases). The CDR3 totals 13 residues. V was shortened by 0 bases and J by 7 bases, with 6 bases between the two germline ends. Germline values: CDR1 ENHRY, CDR2 SYGVKD. In DNA, the CDR3 is TGTGCCATCAGTGAGTCGGGGAGCGGGGAGCTGTTTTTT. This encodes CAISESGSGELFF.

This clone was recorded a few times. The rearrangement links TRBV28 to TRBJ2-7; the D is unclear. The length of the CDR3 is 13 residues. Germline loops: CDR1 MDHEN, CDR2 SYDVKM. V lost 5 bases and J lost 4, with 12 bases in between. CDR3 nucleotides: TGTGCCAGCAGTCCTTTCAGCCAATACGAGCAGTACTTC. Translated: CASSPFSQYEQYF.

CDR3 nucleotide sequence: TGTGCCAGCAGTTACAGTCCCTTGGAGACCCAGTACTTC. It is translated as CASSYSPLETQYF. The genes are TRBV6-6 and TRBJ2-5; D gene unclear. Trimming took 2 bases from V and 5 from J, leaving 9 bases between them. Germline-derived CDR1 and CDR2 are MNHNY and SVGAGI (reference sequence). The CDR3 runs 13 residues.

The chain uses TRBV4-1 and TRBJ2-1; the D gene is possibly TRBD2 (5 bases). The CDR3 is made up of 15 amino acids. V shed 0 bases and J shed 3 bases, with 9 bases lying between them. Per the germline V gene, CDR1 is MGHRA and CDR2 is YSYEKL. CDR3 DNA sequence: TGCGCCAGCAGCCAAGACCCGGGAAACTACAATGAGCAGTTCTTC. This encodes CASSQDPGNYNEQFF.

The chain joins TRBV29-1 to TRBJ2-7; 8 bases are a match to TRBD1. CDR1 is SQVTM, CDR2 ANQGSEA, per germline. With 7 bases clipped from V and 2 bases from J, the junction kept 10 bases outside the gene matches. The CDR3 consists of 14 residues. The CDR3 reads CSAIRGRYTYEQYF. The CDR3 nucleotides are TGCAGCGCCATCAGGGGGCGATATACCTACGAGCAGTACTTC.

This clone showed up just once. The rearrangement links TRBV7-2 to TRBJ2-5; tentative D call: TRBD2 (5 bases). The V end lost 5 bases, the J end lost 0 bases, and 10 bases lay between the germline ends. Germline CDR1 reads SGHTA; CDR2 reads FQGNSA. This CDR3 region has 14 residues. CDR3 residues: CASSTTGYQETQYF. In nucleotides, the CDR3 is TGTGCCAGCAGCACGACGGGGTACCAAGAGACCCAGTACTTC. The full variable domain, its missing parts supplied by reference TRBV7-2 and TRBJ2-5, is GAGVSQSPSNKVTEKGKDVELRCDPISGHTALYWYRQSLGQGLEFLIYFQGNSAPDKSGLPSDRFSAERTGGSVSTLTIQRTQQEDSAVYLCASSTTGYQETQYFGPGTRLLVL.

The DNA for the CDR3 is TGTGCCAGCAGCCCTAGCGGCCTGGGGAATGAGCAGTTCTTC. It is translated as CASSPSGLGNEQFF. J is TRBJ2-1 and V is TRBV7-9; 7 positions agree with TRBD2. The CDR3 runs to 14 residues. Trimming removed 5 bases from V and 7 bases from J; junction bases left unmatched: 8. CDR1 is SEHNR, CDR2 FQNEAQ, per germline (reference sequence).

As to this clone: The same CDR3 can be traced to other DNA sequences in this sample. V usage is TRBV29-1 and J usage is TRBJ2-7, with D tentatively TRBD2 (5 bases). The V gene's germline CDR1 is SQVTM and CDR2 ANQGSEA. V lost 7 bases, J lost 0 bases, and 7 bases lay in between. CDR3 length equals 11 residues. CDR3 coding DNA: TGCAGCGGCGGGTTCTCCTACGAGCAGTACTTC. Its protein product is CSGGFSYEQYF.